A single sample is the source of the 13 T cell receptor beta chains below, sequenced in a study of vaccination and CD4 T cells after COVID-19. These receptors have no known antigen. Time point meaning: late sampling 161 to 241 days after vaccination in three convalescent patients. Regarding treatment: approximately 9-day PBMC culture with coronavirus spike peptide pools or control peptides (ViraFEST assay). The Oncomine TCR Beta short-read assay was applied to DNA of cultured CD4+ T cells. TCRdb reprocessed the PCR reads with MiXCR, giving one entry per CDR3 protein. The sample carries around 18,000 distinct CDR3 sequences, about 51% recorded once. This material consisted of CD4+ T cells from blood, cultured in vitro, taken about 7 months after SARS-CoV-2 vaccination. These receptors were collected from a human donor who had recovered from COVID-19.

The chain is built from TRBV5-1 and TRBJ2-2, with TRBD1 as a possible D gene (6 bases). CDR3 length: 13 residues. Germline V lookup: CDR1 SGHRS, CDR2 YFSETQ. V was cut by 4 bases and J by 4 bases, with 8 bases left in between. CDR3 sequence: CASSTGSTGELFF. In DNA form, the CDR3 reads TGCGCCAGCAGCACAGGGAGCACCGGGGAGCTGTTTTTT.

J is TRBJ2-5 and V is TRBV25-1; TRBD2 aligns across 7 bases. Germline assignment: CDR1 MGHDK and CDR2 SYGVNS. Germline trimming cut 2 bases from V and 3 bases from J; bases unmatched to any gene: 3. The CDR3 contains 14 residues. Here the CDR3 DNA reads TGTGCCAGCAGTGAACTGGGGGGGAAAGAGACCCAGTACTTC. Its translation is CASSELGGKETQYF.

The chain employs TRBV7-3 and TRBJ2-3; TRBD2 aligns across 16 bases. Germline lookup yields CDR1 SGHTA and CDR2 FQGTGA. This CDR3 has 18 amino acids. V trimming: 5 bases; J trimming: 3 bases; junction bases outside the gene matches: 8. This CDR3 is CASSPHPGLAGGTDTQYF. DNA for the CDR3: TGTGCCAGCAGCCCCCATCCGGGACTAGCGGGGGGGACAGATACGCAGTATTTT. Complete variable domain (other parts from reference TRBV7-3 and TRBJ2-3): GAGVSQTPSNKVTEKGKYVELRCDPISGHTALYWYRQSLGQGPEFLIYFQGTGAADDSGLPNDRFFAVRPEGSVSTLKIQRTERGDSAVYLCASSPHPGLAGGTDTQYFGPGTRLTVL.

This rearrangement joins TRBV20-1 to TRBJ2-2; 8 bases match TRBD2. Germline CDR1 reads DFQATT; CDR2 reads SNEGSKA (reference sequence). CDR3 length: 17 residues. The junction had 14 bases not matched to a gene; V was cut back by 2 bases and J by 6 bases. Here the CDR3 reads CSARRPAGLVTPGELFF. The CDR3 nucleotides read TGCAGTGCTAGACGGCCGGCGGGACTAGTCACCCCCGGGGAGCTGTTTTTT.

The chain uses TRBV6-1 and TRBJ2-5, with 12 bases aligning to TRBD2. The ends lost 7 bases at V and 7 bases at J; junction bases unmatched: 16. The germline CDR1 and CDR2 sequences are MNHNS and SASEGT. CDR3 length equals 17 residues. CDR3 bases: TGTGCCAGCACCCAGGCCGCTAGCGGGAGGGGGAGCGGGACCCAGTACTTC. This codes for CASTQAASGRGSGTQYF.

The J gene is TRBJ1-2, the V gene TRBV6-1, with a weak D call TRBD1 (6 bases). CDR1 is MNHNS and CDR2 is SASEGT in the germline V gene. Trimming left V 1 base short and J 6 bases short, with 9 bases between. The CDR3 totals 13 residues. CDR3 region: CASSEDRENGYTF. The CDR3 coding sequence is TGTGCCAGCAGTGAAGACAGGGAGAATGGCTACACCTTC.

This clonotype has only one observation. The J gene is TRBJ2-5, the V gene TRBV7-8; 11 positions match TRBD2. The J segment lost 1 base and the V segment lost 3 bases, leaving 10 bases of the junction unmatched. Germline lookup yields CDR1 SGHVS and CDR2 FQNEAQ. This CDR3 has 18 residues. The DNA of the CDR3 is TGTGCCAGCAGCTTGGGACTAGCGGCACGCAGCCTCCAAGAGACCCAGTACTTC. Its protein product is CASSLGLAARSLQETQYF.

The chain combines TRBV6-2 or TRBV6-3 with TRBJ2-7; tentative D call: TRBD2 (6 bases). Trimming shortened V by 7 bases and J by 3 bases, and 16 bases separated the two germline ends. Germline CDR1 is MNHEY and CDR2 is SVGEGT. This CDR3 has 14 amino acids. Here the CDR3 reads CASTLREKNYEQYF. CDR3 nucleotides: TGTGCCAGCACCCTCCGGGAGAAAAACTACGAGCAGTACTTC.

The chain links TRBV6-2 or TRBV6-3 to TRBJ2-7; 9 bases agree with TRBD1. The J call could be wrong; TRBJ2-5 is a better fit for the DNA end. There are 17 residues in the CDR3. Looked up from germline, CDR1 is MNHEY and CDR2 is SVGEGT. The CDR3 sequence is CASSVTRPGQGQETQYF. CDR3 bases: TGTGCCAGCAGTGTAACTCGACCGGGACAGGGACAAGAGACCCAGTACTTC.

The chain combines TRBV21-1 with TRBJ2-2. TRBV21-1 is a listed pseudogene. CDR3 length equals 20 residues. The CDR3 bases are TGTGCCAGCAGCAAAGGCCAAATTACAAATCCTATGGGTATGTCCGGGGAGCTGTTTTTT. Protein: CASSKGQITNPMGMSGELFF.

This clonotype has a handful of counts. The chain combines TRBV27 with TRBJ2-3; 13 nucleotides match TRBD2. The CDR3 has 16 amino acids. The trim removed 4 bases at V and 7 bases at J, leaving 8 bases unmatched. Looked up from germline, CDR1 is MNHEY and CDR2 is SMNVEV (reference sequence). CDR3 region: CASSSGLAGLENTQYF. The CDR3 region has the DNA TGTGCCAGCAGTTCGGGACTAGCGGGATTGGAGAATACGCAGTATTTT.

This clonotype was counted only a few times. This chain uses TRBV7-3 with TRBJ2-1; 7 bases line up with TRBD2. This CDR3 is built from 15 residues. Trimming cost V 8 bases and J 12 bases; bases outside gene matches: 19. CDR1 and CDR2 from the germline V gene are SGHTA and FQGTGA. The CDR3 DNA sequence: TGTGCCAGCCAAGCTAGGGGAGGGATGGGGCAACGGCAGTTCTTC. It encodes CASQARGGMGQRQFF.

V gene TRBV18 combines with J gene TRBJ1-1; the D gene is possibly TRBD1 (6 bases). This CDR3 comprises 16 residues. Trimming stripped 2 bases from V and 2 bases from J, with 15 bases between. CDR1 KGHSH and CDR2 LQKENI come from the germline V gene. The CDR3: CASSPVTGLGNTEAFF. In nucleotides, the CDR3 is TGTGCCAGCTCACCAGTTACAGGGTTGGGTAACACTGAAGCTTTCTTT. Looking up the rest from reference TRBV18 and TRBJ1-1 gives the full variable domain: NAGVMQNPRHLVRRRGQEARLRCSPMKGHSHVYWYRQLPEEGLKFMVYLQKENIIDESGMPKERFSAEFPKEGPSILRIQQVVRGDSAAYFCASSPVTGLGNTEAFFGQGTRLTVV.